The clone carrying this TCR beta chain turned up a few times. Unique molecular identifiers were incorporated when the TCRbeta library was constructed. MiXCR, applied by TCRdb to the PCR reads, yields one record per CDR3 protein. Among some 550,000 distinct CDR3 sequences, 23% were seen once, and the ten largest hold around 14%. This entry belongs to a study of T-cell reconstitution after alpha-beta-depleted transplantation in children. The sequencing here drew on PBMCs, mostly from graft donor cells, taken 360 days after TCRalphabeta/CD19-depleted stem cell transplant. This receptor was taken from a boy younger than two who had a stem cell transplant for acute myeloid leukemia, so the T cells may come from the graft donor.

CDR3 coding DNA: TGCAGTGCCTGGGACAGGACGCAAGAGACCCAGTACTTC. As protein: CSAWDRTQETQYF. The J gene is TRBJ2-5, the V gene TRBV20-1; 8 nucleotides match TRBD1. The CDR3 is made up of 13 amino acids. Trimming cost V 6 bases and J 2 bases; bases outside gene matches: 5. Germline V gene data show CDR1 as DFQATT and CDR2 as SNEGSKA (reference sequence).